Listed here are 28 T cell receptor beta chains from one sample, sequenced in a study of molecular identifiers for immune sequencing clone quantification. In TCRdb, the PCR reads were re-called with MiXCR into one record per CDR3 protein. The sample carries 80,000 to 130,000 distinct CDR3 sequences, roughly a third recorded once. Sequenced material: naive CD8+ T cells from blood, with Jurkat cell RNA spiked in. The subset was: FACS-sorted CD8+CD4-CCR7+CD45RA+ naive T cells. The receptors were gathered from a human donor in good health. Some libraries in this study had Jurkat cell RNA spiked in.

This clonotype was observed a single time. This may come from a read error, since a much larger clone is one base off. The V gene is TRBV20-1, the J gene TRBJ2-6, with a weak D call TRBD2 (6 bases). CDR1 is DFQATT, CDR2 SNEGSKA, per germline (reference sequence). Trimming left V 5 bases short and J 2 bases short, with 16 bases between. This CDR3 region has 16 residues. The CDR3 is CSAPHRDCTGANVLTF. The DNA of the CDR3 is TGCAGTGCTCCACACCGGGACTGCACTGGGGCCAACGTCCTGACTTTC.

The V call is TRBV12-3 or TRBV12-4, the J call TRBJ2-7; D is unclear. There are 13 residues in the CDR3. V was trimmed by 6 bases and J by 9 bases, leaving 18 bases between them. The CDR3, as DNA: TGTGCCAGCAGCCTCGGGCCTCCCCCTGGGCAGTACTTC. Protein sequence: CASSLGPPPGQYF.

The CDR3 DNA sequence: TGTGCCAGCAGCTTTTGGTGGGACAGCCGGGTGAACGAGCAGTACTTC. This encodes CASSFWWDSRVNEQYF. The chain joins TRBV7-8 to TRBJ2-7, with 7 bases that match TRBD1. The CDR3 is made up of 16 amino acids. Trimming at V came to 3 bases and at J to 5 bases, leaving 13 bases not matched to a gene. Germline V CDR1 and CDR2: SGHVS, FQNEAQ.

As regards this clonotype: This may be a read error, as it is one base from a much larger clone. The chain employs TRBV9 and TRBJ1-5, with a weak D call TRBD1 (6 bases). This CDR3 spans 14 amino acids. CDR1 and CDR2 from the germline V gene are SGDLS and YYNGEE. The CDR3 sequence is CACSVGGGNQPQHF. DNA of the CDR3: TGTGCCTGCAGCGTAGGGGGGGGGAATCAGCCCCAGCATTTT.

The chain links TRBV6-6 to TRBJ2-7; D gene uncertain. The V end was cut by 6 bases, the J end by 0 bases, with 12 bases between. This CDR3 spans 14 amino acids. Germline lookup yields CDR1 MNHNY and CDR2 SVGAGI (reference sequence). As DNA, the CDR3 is TGTGCCAGCAGCTCGTCTAGTTCCTCCTACGAGCAGTACTTC. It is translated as CASSSSSSSYEQYF.

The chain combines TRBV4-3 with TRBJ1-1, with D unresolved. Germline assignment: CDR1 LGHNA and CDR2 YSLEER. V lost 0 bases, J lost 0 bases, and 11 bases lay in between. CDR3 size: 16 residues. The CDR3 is CASSQDWLSMNTEAFF. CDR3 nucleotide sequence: TGCGCCAGCAGCCAAGATTGGTTATCTATGAACACTGAAGCTTTCTTT.

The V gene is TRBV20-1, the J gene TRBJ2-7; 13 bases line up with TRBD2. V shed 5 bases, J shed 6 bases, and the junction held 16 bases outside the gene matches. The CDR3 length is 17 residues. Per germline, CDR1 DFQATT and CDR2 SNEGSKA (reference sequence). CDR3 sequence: CSAFTWTSGSLEGEQYF. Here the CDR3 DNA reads TGCAGTGCTTTTACGTGGACTAGCGGGAGCTTAGAGGGCGAGCAGTACTTC.

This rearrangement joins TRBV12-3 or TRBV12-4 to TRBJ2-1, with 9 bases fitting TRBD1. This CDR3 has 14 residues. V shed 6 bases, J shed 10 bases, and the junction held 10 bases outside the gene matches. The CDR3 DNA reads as TGTGCCAGCAGAAGGACAGGGGTCGTCTTAGAGCAGTTCTTC. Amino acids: CASRRTGVVLEQFF.

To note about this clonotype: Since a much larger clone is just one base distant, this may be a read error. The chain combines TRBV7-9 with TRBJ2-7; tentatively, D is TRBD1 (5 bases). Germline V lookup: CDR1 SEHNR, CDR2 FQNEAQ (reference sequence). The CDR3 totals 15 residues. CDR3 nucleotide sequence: TGTGTCAGCAGCTTAGGTCCGGACACTACCTACGAGCAGTACTTC. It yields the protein CVSSLGPDTTYEQYF.

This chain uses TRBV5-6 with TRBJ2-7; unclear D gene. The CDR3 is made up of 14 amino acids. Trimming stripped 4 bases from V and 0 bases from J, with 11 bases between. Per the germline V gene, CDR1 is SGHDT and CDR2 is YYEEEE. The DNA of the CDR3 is TGTGCCAGCAGCCTGCGACGGGCCTCCTACGAGCAGTACTTC. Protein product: CASSLRRASYEQYF.

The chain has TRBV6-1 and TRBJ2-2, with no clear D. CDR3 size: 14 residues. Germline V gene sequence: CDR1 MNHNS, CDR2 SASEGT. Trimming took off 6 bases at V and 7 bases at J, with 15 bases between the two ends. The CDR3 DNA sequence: TGTGCCAGCAGGGATCGGGTCGGAATCGGGGAGCTGTTTTTT. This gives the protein CASRDRVGIGELFF.

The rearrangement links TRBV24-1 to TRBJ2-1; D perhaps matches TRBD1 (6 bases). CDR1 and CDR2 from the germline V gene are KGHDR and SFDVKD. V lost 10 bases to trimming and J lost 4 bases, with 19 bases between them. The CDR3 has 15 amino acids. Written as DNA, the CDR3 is TGTGCCACTTCAGATCTTGGGGGCCGGTACAATGAGCAGTTCTTC. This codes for CATSDLGGRYNEQFF.

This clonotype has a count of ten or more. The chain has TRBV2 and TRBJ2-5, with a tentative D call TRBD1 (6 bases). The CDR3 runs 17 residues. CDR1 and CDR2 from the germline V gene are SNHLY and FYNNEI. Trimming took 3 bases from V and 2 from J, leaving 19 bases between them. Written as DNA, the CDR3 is TGTGCCAGCAGTGAGACCCAGGGGCAGATCATTCAAGAGACCCAGTACTTC. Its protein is CASSETQGQIIQETQYF.

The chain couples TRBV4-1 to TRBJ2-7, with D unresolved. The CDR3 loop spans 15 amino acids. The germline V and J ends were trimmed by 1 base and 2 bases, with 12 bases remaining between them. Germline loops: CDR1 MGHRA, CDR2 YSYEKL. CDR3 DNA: TGCGCCAGCAGCCAAGGTGTAGGGCCTACCTACGAGCAGTACTTC. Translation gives CASSQGVGPTYEQYF.

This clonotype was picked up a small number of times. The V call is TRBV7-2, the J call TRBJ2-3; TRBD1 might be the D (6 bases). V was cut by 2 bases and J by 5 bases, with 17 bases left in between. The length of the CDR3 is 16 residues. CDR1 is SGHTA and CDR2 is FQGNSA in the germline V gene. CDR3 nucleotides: TGTGCCAGCAGCTTATGGACAGAGTTAGTGGAAGATACGCAGTATTTT. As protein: CASSLWTELVEDTQYF.

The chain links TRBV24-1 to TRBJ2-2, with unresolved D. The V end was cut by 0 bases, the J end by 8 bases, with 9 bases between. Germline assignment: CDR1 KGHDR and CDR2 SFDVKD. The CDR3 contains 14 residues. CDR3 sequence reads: CATSDLESTGELFF. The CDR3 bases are TGTGCCACCAGTGATTTGGAGAGTACTGGGGAGCTGTTTTTT.

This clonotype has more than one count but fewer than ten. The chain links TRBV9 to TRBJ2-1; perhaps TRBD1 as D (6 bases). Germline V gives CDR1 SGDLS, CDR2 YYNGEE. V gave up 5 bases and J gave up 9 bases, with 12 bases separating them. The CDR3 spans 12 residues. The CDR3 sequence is CASSITGREQFF. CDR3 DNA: TGTGCCAGCAGTATAACAGGGCGTGAGCAGTTCTTC. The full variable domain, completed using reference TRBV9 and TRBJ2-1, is DSGVTQTPKHLITATGQRVTLRCSPRSGDLSVYWYQQSLDQGLQFLIQYYNGEERAKGNILERFSAQQFPDLHSELNLSSLELGDSALYFCASSITGREQFFGPGTRLTVL.

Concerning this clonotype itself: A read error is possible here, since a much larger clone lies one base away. The CDR3 loop is CASSPPGTSGSTGELFF. DNA for the CDR3: TGTGCCAGCAGTCCTCCCGGGACTAGCGGGAGTACCGGGGAGCTGTTTTTT. This rearrangement joins TRBV27 to TRBJ2-2, with TRBD2 matching over 14 bases. CDR3 length: 17 residues. The V and J ends lost 5 bases and 5 bases, in that order; junction bases with no gene match: 7. Per germline, CDR1 MNHEY and CDR2 SMNVEV (reference sequence).

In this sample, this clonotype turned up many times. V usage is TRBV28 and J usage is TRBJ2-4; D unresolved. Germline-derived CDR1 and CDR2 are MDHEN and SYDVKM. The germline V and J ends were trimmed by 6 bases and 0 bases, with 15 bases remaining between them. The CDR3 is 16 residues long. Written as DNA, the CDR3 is TGTGCCAGCAGCCCTGCGGCTACTCTAGCCAAAAACATTCAGTACTTC. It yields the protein CASSPAATLAKNIQYF.

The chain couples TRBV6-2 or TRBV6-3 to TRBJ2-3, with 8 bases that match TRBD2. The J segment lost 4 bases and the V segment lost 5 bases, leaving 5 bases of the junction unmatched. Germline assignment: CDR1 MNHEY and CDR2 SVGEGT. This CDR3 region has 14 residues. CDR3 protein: CASSNGTRPDTQYF. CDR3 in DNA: TGTGCCAGCAGTAACGGGACTAGGCCAGATACGCAGTATTTT.

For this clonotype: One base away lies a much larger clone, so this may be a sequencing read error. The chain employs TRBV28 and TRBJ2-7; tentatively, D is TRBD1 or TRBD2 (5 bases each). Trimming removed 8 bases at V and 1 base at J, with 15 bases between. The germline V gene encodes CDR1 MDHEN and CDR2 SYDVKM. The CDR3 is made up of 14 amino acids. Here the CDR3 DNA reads TGTGCCAGCGACAAGGGGACCGGTTCCTACGAGCAGTACTTC. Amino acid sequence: CASDKGTGSYEQYF.

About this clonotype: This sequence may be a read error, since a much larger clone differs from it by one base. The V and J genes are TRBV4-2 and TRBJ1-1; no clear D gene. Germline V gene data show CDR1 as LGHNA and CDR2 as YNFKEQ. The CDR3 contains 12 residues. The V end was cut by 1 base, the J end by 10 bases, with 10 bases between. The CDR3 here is CASSQGESRAFF. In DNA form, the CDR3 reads TGTGCCAGCAGCCAAGGTGAAAGTAGAGCTTTCTTT.

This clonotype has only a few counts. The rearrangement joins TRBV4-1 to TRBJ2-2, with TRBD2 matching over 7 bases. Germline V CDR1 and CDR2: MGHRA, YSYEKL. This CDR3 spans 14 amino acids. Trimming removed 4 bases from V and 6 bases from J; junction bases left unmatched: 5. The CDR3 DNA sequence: TGCGCCAGCAGCCCCTGGACTAGACCCGGGGAGCTGTTTTTT. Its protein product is CASSPWTRPGELFF.

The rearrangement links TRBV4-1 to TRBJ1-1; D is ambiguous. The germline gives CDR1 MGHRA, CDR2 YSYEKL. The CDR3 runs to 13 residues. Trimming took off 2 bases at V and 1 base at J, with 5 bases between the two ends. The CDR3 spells CASSQRPNTEAFF. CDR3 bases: TGCGCCAGCAGCCAAAGACCGAACACTGAAGCTTTCTTT.

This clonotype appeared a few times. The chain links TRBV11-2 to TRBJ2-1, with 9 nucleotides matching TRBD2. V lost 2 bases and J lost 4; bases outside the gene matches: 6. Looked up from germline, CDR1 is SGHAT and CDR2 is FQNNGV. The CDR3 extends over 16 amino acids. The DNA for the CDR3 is TGTGCCAGCAGCTTATCCGGGACTAGCCAATACAATGAGCAGTTCTTC. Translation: CASSLSGTSQYNEQFF.

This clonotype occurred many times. The DNA of the CDR3 is TGTGCCAGCAGCCTAGGTGGGGCCCAGGAAGCTTTCTTT. Translated, it gives CASSLGGAQEAFF. This rearrangement joins TRBV6-6 to TRBJ1-1, with a weak D call TRBD1 (5 bases). Germline V gene sequence: CDR1 MNHNY, CDR2 SVGAGI (reference sequence). The CDR3 covers 13 residues. Trimming removed 6 bases at V and 8 bases at J, with 16 bases between.

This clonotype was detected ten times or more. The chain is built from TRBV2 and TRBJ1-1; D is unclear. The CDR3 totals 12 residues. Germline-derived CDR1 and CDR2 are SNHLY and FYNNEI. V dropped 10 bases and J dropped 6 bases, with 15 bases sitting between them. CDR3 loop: CATKRSPSEAFF. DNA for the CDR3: TGTGCCACCAAAAGGTCGCCTTCTGAAGCTTTCTTT.

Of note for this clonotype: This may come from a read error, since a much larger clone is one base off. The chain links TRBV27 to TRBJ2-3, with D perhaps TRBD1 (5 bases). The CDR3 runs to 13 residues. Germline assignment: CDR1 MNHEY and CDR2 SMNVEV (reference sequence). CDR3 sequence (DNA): TGTGCCAGCAGTTTAGTTGCGACAGATACGCTGTATTTT. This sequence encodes CASSLVATDTLYF.